The sequence of this T cell receptor (beta chain) was determined in a study of blood T cells in healthy people across ages. The overall study: There was about one barcoded beta molecule captured by template switching per two T cells.

Whole-study findings and limits: Per million T cells, TCR beta diversity dropped about linearly as age rose.

This CDR3 is built from 14 residues. V was clipped by 8 bases and J by 1 base, with 14 bases between them. Germline V gene lookup returns CDR1 MDHEN and CDR2 SYDVKM. Combining a sample-barcoded 5' primer with a J-beta primer mix, a second PCR ran for roughly 7 to 12 cycles. TCRdb fed the 5' RACE reads into MiXCR, producing one record per CDR3 protein. The sample holds about 720,000 distinct CDR3 sequences, 20% to 30% seen once. Remarks on this clonotype: Its antigen is currently unknown.

This sample also appeared in a second study, on T cells of mothers and their children.

Sequenced: blood. The chain has TRBV28 and TRBJ1-1; the D is unclear. The source of this sequence is a boy between 10 and 17 years old in good health. This chain's CDR3 is CASFGNLKNTEAFF. The CDR3 nucleotides read TGTGCCAGCTTTGGGAATTTGAAGAACACTGAAGCTTTCTTT. Full variable domain (outside the CDR3, taken from reference TRBV28 and TRBJ1-1): DVKVTQSSRYLVKRTGEKVFLECVQDMDHENMFWYRQDPGLGLRLIYFSYDVKMKEKGDIPEGYSVSREKKERFSLILESASTNQTSMYLCASFGNLKNTEAFFGQGTRLTVV.